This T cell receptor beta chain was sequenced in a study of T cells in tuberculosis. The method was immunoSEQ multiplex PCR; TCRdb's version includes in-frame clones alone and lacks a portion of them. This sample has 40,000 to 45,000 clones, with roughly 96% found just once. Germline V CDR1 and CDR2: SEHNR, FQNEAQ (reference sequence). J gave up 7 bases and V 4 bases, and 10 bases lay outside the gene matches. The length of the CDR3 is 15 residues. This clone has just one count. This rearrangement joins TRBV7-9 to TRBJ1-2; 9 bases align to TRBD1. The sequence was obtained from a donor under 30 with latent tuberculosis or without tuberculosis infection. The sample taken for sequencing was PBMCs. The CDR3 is CASSSDTGGSSGYTF. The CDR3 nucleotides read TGTGCCAGCAGCTCCGACACAGGGGGCAGTTCTGGCTACACCTTC.